The entry below gives a single TCR beta chain sequence along with its context. The record originates from a study of T cells in Graves' hyperthyroidism and ophthalmopathy. The investigators amplified TCR beta CDR3 regions from RNA transcripts. The HTBI primer set was used in a first-round RT-PCR of the TCR CDR3. A single record per CDR3 protein comes from TCRdb applying MiXCR to the multiplex PCR reads. This sample carries 530,000 or so distinct CDR3 sequences, approximately 24% of them seen once, and the ten largest clones take roughly 12%. The CDR3 totals 15 residues. With V trimmed by 4 bases and J by 2 bases, 6 bases remained unmatched. CDR1 and CDR2 from the germline V gene are MNHEY and SVGAGI.

Sequencing was performed on blood. This clonotype originated in a woman aged 25 to 39 with Graves' ophthalmopathy. The chain joins TRBV6-5 to TRBJ1-2, with 8 positions matching TRBD1. CDR3 sequence (DNA): TGTGCCAGCAGTTCACCGGACAGGGTAAACTATGGCTACACCTTC. Amino acids: CASSSPDRVNYGYTF.